The source of this T cell receptor (beta chain) is a study of blood T cell repertoires in COVID-19. Study summary: The analysed material was cDNA or gDNA that came from T cells, B-cell-depleted T cells, or PBMCs.

Original analysis: Counts of nucleated cells, estimated from reference gene primer amplification, were obtained. TCRdb's table, derived via immunoSEQ multiplex PCR, lists solely in-frame clones and lacks some. Clone size and V and J calls were adopted from that table, with D and trimming inferred from the DNA. The sample lists 100,000 or so clones; roughly 76% were seen once. CDR3 length equals 14 residues. The ends were cut back, 5 bases at V and 0 bases at J, with 12 bases in the middle. Germline loops: CDR1 SGHRS, CDR2 YFSETQ. The chain employs TRBV5-1 and TRBJ2-7; D not certain. The sample taken for sequencing was peripheral blood. This receptor was identified in a human donor in a cohort sampled during active COVID-19. CDR3 nucleotides: TGCGCCAGCAGATGGTATGCAGACTCCTACGAGCAGTACTTC. Protein: CASRWYADSYEQYF. The full variable domain, with the rest looked up from reference TRBV5-1 and TRBJ2-7, is KAGVTQTPRYLIKTRGQQVTLSCSPISGHRSVSWYQQTPGQGLQFLFEYFSETQRNKGNFPGRFSGRQFSNSRSEMNVSTLELGDSALYLCASRWYADSYEQYFGPGTRLTVT.